This T cell receptor beta chain was obtained from a study of cytomegalovirus exposure and HLA in healthy donors. As for the study in general: T cells numbering about 179 million yielded around 120 million unique TCR beta sequences in an earlier analysis. Study outcomes and limitations: Presence/absence analyses treated sequencing depth as roughly uniform across donors. TCR beta V- and J-gene trimming was later associated with a missense DCLRE1C variant.

A remark on this clone: Antigen: not known. A read error may account for a junction end that differs from germline.

CDR3 length: 14 amino acids. The germline V gene has CDR1 MGHRA and CDR2 YSYEKL. Vbeta (60) and Jbeta (13) primers were used in the PCR. Measured with immunoSEQ multiplex PCR; TCRdb has only the in-frame clones, and not every one. Of fewer than 200,000 clones in the sample, 80% were seen once. The material sequenced was PBMCs. This sequence originates from a human donor in good health. The chain is built from TRBV4-1 and TRBJ2-7; TRBD2 is a possible D gene (5 bases). This CDR3 is CASSQEPGIYGQYF. The CDR3, as DNA: TGCGCCAGCAGCCAAGAACCGGGAATCTACGGGCAGTACTTC.